This TCR beta chain was documented in a study of blood T cell repertoires in COVID-19 (dated by TCRdb to the early 2020s). The study in broad terms: Collaborator samples came from the United States, Italy and Spain and covered acute and convalescent phases of COVID-19. Subjects who had been exposed to COVID-19, were actively infected with it, or had recovered from it provided the deeply sampled blood TCRbeta repertoires that made up the dataset. A de-identified subject ID, COVID-19 status, age in years and sex were almost always included in the sample metadata. The prospective study material was composed of cDNA or gDNA derived from T cells, B-cell-depleted T cells, or PBMCs. Samples came from the ongoing ImmuneRACE study (first 160 participants) plus 1,254 subjects from 6 global collaborators. A freely available public database, intended as a resource for researchers studying the immune response to SARS-CoV-2, is where the repertoires were released. Where available, HLA class I and class II types were taken from metadata supplied by the sample provider and were not determined by assay-based typing. Broad study findings and their caveats: How much clinical and demographic metadata was included differed by source and by participant, and the metadata was provided uncurated.

Whole blood was collected in K2EDTA tubes by collaborating institutions according to the institutions' own protocols. For TCRbeta analysis, collaborators shipped samples as frozen whole blood, isolated PBMCs, or DNA extracted from either of those sample types. TCRbeta CDR3 regions were amplified from genomic DNA by means of the immunoSEQ Assay, a bias-controlled multiplex PCR. The authors processed their data as follows. Within the assay, amplification of reference gene primers was used to estimate how many nucleated cells each sample contained. Sequence reads were collapsed and filtered to measure the absolute abundance of every unique TCRbeta CDR3 rearrangement. For each sample, productive Simpson clonality was calculated as the square root of Simpson's diversity index over productive rearrangements. Entries here come from immuneACCESS through TCRdb and include only in-frame sequences with V and J called. Some clones fail to appear in such tables; in the studies checked, an unresolved V gene covers under half of the shortfall, and the cause of the remainder is unknown. V, J and clone size were drawn from that table, and D and trimming were deduced from the DNA. For this sample there are approximately 100,000 clones; roughly four fifths appear just once. The ten largest make up less than 25% of the sample.

The CDR3 spans 16 residues, from the cysteine through the phenylalanine. CDR3 DNA is the only sequence kept; it has 48 bases, read in frame from the first base. V loses 6 bases at its end and J loses 4 bases; junction bases beyond the gene matches: 9. The count of this clone is one. This receptor's antigen is unknown. The record has no base qualities; no much larger clone is one base away. Sequencing was performed on peripheral blood. This sequence uses TRBV6-7 and TRBJ1-6; the central 7 bases match TRBD1. TRBV6-7 is known as an ORF, though its function is uncertain. This clonotype was sampled from a man between 65 and 80 years old with active or convalescent COVID-19. The DNA sequence reads TGTGCCAGCAGGAACCTTTCGGGACAGTATAATTCACCCCTCCACTTT. Its protein is CASRNLSGQYNSPLHF.